This entry features one T cell receptor (beta chain) sequence. The data were taken from a study of blood T cell repertoires in COVID-19. At the level of the study: The United States, Italy and Spain provided the acute and convalescent COVID-19 samples. Sources were T cells, B-cell-depleted T cells, or PBMCs; the material itself was cDNA or gDNA.

Donors were grouped by their self-reported clinical history. All recovered Cohort 3 donors got two negative PCRs, got clearance, or saw symptom resolution. The V gene lost 2 bases and the J gene lost 0 bases, with 14 bases spanning the gap. Germline loops: CDR1 LNHNV, CDR2 YYDKDF (reference sequence). CDR3 length: 17 amino acids. The assay was immunoSEQ multiplex PCR, and TCRdb's table has in-frame clones only and misses some. This sample has a few hundred thousand clones, with 87% found just once. The chain links TRBV15 to TRBJ1-3, with a weak D call TRBD1 (5 bases). The origin of this receptor is a woman between 35 and 50 years old who had recovered from COVID-19. The sample consisted of PBMCs or T cells enriched from blood (not recorded which). CDR3 sequence (DNA): TGTGCCACCAGCAGACCTGACAGCCAGAGCTCTGGAAACACCATATATTTT. Its protein is CATSRPDSQSSGNTIYF.